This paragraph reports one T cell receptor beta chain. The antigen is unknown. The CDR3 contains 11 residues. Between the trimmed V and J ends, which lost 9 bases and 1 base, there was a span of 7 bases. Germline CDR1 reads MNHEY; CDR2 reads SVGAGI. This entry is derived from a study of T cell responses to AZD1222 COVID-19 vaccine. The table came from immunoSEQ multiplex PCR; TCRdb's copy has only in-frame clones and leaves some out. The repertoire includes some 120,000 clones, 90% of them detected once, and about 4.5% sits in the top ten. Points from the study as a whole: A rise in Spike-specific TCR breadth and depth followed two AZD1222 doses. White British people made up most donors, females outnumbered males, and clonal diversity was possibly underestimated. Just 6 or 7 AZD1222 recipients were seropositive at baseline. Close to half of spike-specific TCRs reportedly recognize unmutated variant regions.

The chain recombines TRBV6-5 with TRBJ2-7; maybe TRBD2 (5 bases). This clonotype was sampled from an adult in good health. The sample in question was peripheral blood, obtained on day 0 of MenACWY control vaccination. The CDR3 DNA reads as TGTGCCAGTCAGCGGTCCTACGAGCAGTACTTC. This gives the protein CASQRSYEQYF.